This record concerns one T cell receptor (beta chain) sequence. As originally analysed: Using reference gene primer amplification, nucleated cell counts were estimated. Profiled with immunoSEQ multiplex PCR; TCRdb holds only in-frame clones, not every one. V, J and clone size were drawn from that table, and D and trimming were deduced from the DNA. The sample yields fewer than 500,000 clones, 88% seen once. This specimen belongs to a study of blood T cell repertoires in COVID-19. At the level of the study: Sites across the United States, Italy and Spain contributed samples from acute and convalescent COVID-19. Sources were T cells, B-cell-depleted T cells, or PBMCs; the material itself was cDNA or gDNA.

The TCR was taken from a woman aged 25 to 45 with acute COVID-19. The sequenced sample consisted of PBMCs or T cells enriched from blood (not recorded which).

The CDR3 sequence is CASSSERGGLSEQFF. For the CDR3, the DNA is TGTGCCAGCAGCTCGGAGCGGGGGGGCCTTAGTGAGCAGTTCTTC. This chain links TRBV7-3 with TRBJ2-1, with 10 bases that match TRBD2. The CDR3 is made up of 15 amino acids. Germline lookup yields CDR1 SGHTA and CDR2 FQGTGA. Trimming at V came to 4 bases and at J to 9 bases, leaving 9 bases not matched to a gene.